The T cell receptor (beta chain) described here comes from a study of shared clonotypes between healthy human individuals. Measured with immunoSEQ multiplex PCR; TCRdb has only the in-frame clones, and not every one. Of roughly 640,000 clones in the sample, under 80% are singletons; the top ten hold approximately 1.6%. From germline, CDR1 is SGHRS and CDR2 YFSETQ. The J segment lost 2 bases and the V segment lost 2 bases, leaving 6 bases of the junction unmatched. This CDR3 contains 17 residues. This receptor was obtained from a woman aged 30 to 39 in good health. Sequencing used memory CD4+ T cells sorted from blood. As to subset: CD45RA-negative fraction. The rearrangement uses TRBV5-1 and TRBJ2-1, with 11 bases lining up with TRBD2. CDR3 residues: CASSFRLAGNPYNEQFF. In nucleotides, the CDR3 is TGCGCCAGCAGCTTCCGACTAGCGGGAAACCCCTACAATGAGCAGTTCTTC.